The T cell receptor (beta chain) described here comes from a study of patients and donors after allogeneic stem cell transplantation. This CDR3 has 15 amino acids. CDR1 is SGHNT, CDR2 YENEEA, per germline. The ends were cut back, 3 bases at V and 7 bases at J, with 13 bases in the middle. A single record per CDR3 protein comes from TCRdb applying MiXCR to the RT-PCR reads. The sample lists around 30,000 distinct CDR3 sequences; roughly 7.3% were seen once. Sequencing input: blood, either unsorted or a sorted T cell fraction (not recorded which). The receptor's source is a human donor who was either an allogeneic HSCT recipient or a stem cell or donor lymphocyte infusion donor (not recorded which). It is not recorded whose cells these are; they may come from a transplant donor. The chain couples TRBV11-3 to TRBJ1-6; D is ambiguous. This CDR3 reads CASSFFSLRNSPLHF. CDR3 nucleotides: TGTGCCAGCAGCTTTTTCTCCCTCAGGAATTCACCCCTCCACTTT.